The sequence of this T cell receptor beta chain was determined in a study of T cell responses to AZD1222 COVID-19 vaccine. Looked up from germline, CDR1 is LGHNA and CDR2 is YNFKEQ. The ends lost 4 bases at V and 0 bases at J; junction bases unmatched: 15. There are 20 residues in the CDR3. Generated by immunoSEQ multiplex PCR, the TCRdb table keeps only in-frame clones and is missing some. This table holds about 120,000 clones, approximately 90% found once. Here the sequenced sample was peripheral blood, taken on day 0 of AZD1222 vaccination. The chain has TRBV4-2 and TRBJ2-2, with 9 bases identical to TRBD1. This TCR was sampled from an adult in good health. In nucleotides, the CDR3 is TGTGCCAGCAGCCTCAGGGCGGGGACAGGGCGATTTTCGAACACCGGGGAGCTGTTTTTT. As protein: CASSLRAGTGRFSNTGELFF.